One sample yielded the 8 T cell receptor beta chains listed below, sequenced in a study of T cells in Graves' hyperthyroidism and ophthalmopathy. TCR beta CDR3 regions were amplified from RNA. Using the HTBI primer set, a first-round RT-PCR was run on the TCR CDR3. TCRdb passed the multiplex PCR reads through MiXCR, listing each CDR3 protein once. This table holds some 720,000 distinct CDR3 sequences, around 15% found once. Specimen: blood. The receptors here all came from a man aged 18 to 30 with Graves' hyperthyroidism.

This clonotype was recorded many times. The chain uses TRBV7-9 and TRBJ1-2, with D possibly being TRBD1 (5 bases). Germline CDR1 is SEHNR and CDR2 is FQNEAQ (reference sequence). The CDR3 runs 11 residues. V lost 1 base to trimming and J lost 8 bases, with 5 bases between them. The CDR3 is CASSLGDGYTF. DNA for the CDR3: TGTGCCAGCAGCTTAGGGGACGGCTACACCTTC.

CDR3 in DNA: TGTGCCAGTAACGTTCAGGGGGCTGGGAATGAAAAACTGTTTTTT. It codes for CASNVQGAGNEKLFF. The chain is built from TRBV19 and TRBJ1-4, with 8 positions matching TRBD1. V was clipped by 7 bases and J by 5 bases; unmatched bases: 9. The germline CDR1 and CDR2 sequences are LNHDA and SQIVND (reference sequence). The CDR3 covers 15 residues.

This clonotype was counted a few times. The chain uses TRBV28 and TRBJ1-5; tentative D call: TRBD1 (6 bases). Trimming stripped 7 bases from V and 8 bases from J, with 12 bases between. Per the germline V gene, CDR1 is MDHEN and CDR2 is SYDVKM. CDR3 length: 12 residues. The CDR3 region is CASTTGGEPQHF. In nucleotides, the CDR3 is TGTGCCAGCACGACAGGTGGAGAGCCCCAGCATTTT.

This clonotype was found many times. V usage is TRBV2 and J usage is TRBJ1-5, with a tentative D call TRBD1 (6 bases). Between the trimmed V and J ends, which lost 4 bases and 2 bases, there was a span of 9 bases. This CDR3 comprises 14 residues. CDR1 and CDR2 from the germline V gene are SNHLY and FYNNEI. The CDR3 loop reads CASSGTVGNQPQHF. CDR3 nucleotides: TGTGCCAGCAGTGGGACAGTGGGCAATCAGCCCCAGCATTTT.

This clonotype occurred a few times. The CDR3 DNA is TGTGCCAGCAGCTTGGAACTAGCGGGAGGGTTGTACGAGCAGTACTTC. Translating gives CASSLELAGGLYEQYF. The chain uses TRBV5-6 and TRBJ2-7; 13 nucleotides match TRBD2. This CDR3 contains 16 residues. Germline V gives CDR1 SGHDT, CDR2 YYEEEE. After removal of 0 bases from V and 4 bases from J, the junction contained 4 bases not matched to a gene.

V gene TRBV6-1 combines with J gene TRBJ2-5; D gene unclear. The ends were cut back, 6 bases at V and 7 bases at J, with 9 bases in the middle. The CDR3 covers 11 residues. Germline V gene sequence: CDR1 MNHNS, CDR2 SASEGT. CDR3: CASSAPGTQYF. The CDR3, as DNA: TGTGCCAGCAGCGCGCCCGGGACCCAGTACTTC.

This clonotype was observed at least ten times. The chain is built from TRBV3-1 and TRBJ1-1; 11 bases agree with TRBD1. V gave up 5 bases and J gave up 3 bases; unmatched junction bases: 2. Germline CDR1 and CDR2: LGHDT and YNNKEL (reference sequence). This CDR3 region has 14 residues. This CDR3 is CASSGTGGHTEAFF. The CDR3, as DNA: TGTGCCAGCAGCGGGACAGGGGGGCACACTGAAGCTTTCTTT. Looking up the rest from reference TRBV3-1 and TRBJ1-1 gives the full variable domain: DTAVSQTPKYLVTQMGNDKSIKCEQNLGHDTMYWYKQDSKKFLKIMFSYNNKELIINETVPNRFSPKSPDKAHLNLHINSLELGDSAVYFCASSGTGGHTEAFFGQGTRLTVV.

This clonotype showed up just a few times. The V gene is TRBV30, the J gene TRBJ2-5; D perhaps matches TRBD1 (5 bases). Germline V CDR1 and CDR2: GTSNPN, SVGIG (reference sequence). The ends were cut back, 0 bases at V and 5 bases at J, with 13 bases in the middle. The CDR3 length is 14 residues. DNA of the CDR3: TGTGCCTGGAGTGTACGAAGGGGCCGGGAGACCCAGTACTTC. Protein: CAWSVRRGRETQYF.